The rows below give T cell receptor beta chains drawn from one sample of a study of identical twins. TCRdb reprocessed the 5' RACE reads with MiXCR, giving one entry per CDR3 protein. The sample lists about 1.7 million distinct CDR3 sequences, less than 40% seen once, with about 0.27% in the top ten. Sequenced input: cord blood. These receptors came from a newborn girl in good health. The CDR3 runs from the conserved cysteine through the conserved F or W. A D gene is named only where the DNA matches it firmly. Expanded clones are given a class, and other clones once, few, many or no size at all.

>few|TRBV28|TRBJ2-3|-
TGTGCCATGTCACACCCCGGGAGCGATACGCAGTATTTT
CAMSHPGSDTQYF
>-|TRBV20-1|TRBJ2-1|-
TGCAGTGCTAGTGGGGCGCCGGGTGAGCAGTTCTTC
CSASGAPGEQFF
>-|TRBV3-1|TRBJ2-5|TRBD2
TGTGCCAGCAGCCCCGGACTAGCGGGCTACCAAGAGACCCAGTACTTC
CASSPGLAGYQETQYF
>-|TRBV28|TRBJ2-7|-
TGTGCCAGCAGGGGGCCCGAGAGCTCCTACGAGCAGTACTTC
CASRGPESSYEQYF
>-|TRBV3-1|TRBJ2-3|-
TGTGCCAGCGGTTGGCGGTCACCTAGCACAGATACGCAGTATTTT
CASGWRSPSTDTQYF
>-|TRBV6-6|TRBJ2-3|-
TGTGCCAGCAGTCGGACGGCTCTAGATACGCAGTATTTT
CASSRTALDTQYF
>-|TRBV6-6|TRBJ1-2|TRBD1
TGTGCCAGCAGTTACGCGACAGGGGGCAACGGCTACACCTTC
CASSYATGGNGYTF
>few|TRBV5-1|TRBJ2-4|-
TGCGCCAGCAGCTTACCCGATACCACAGGGTCCAAAAACATTCAGTACTTC
CASSLPDTTGSKNIQYF
>-|TRBV15|TRBJ2-2|TRBD2
TGTGCCACCAGCAGAGAGGCTCCTCTAGCGGGAAACACCGGGGAGCTGTTTTTT
CATSREAPLAGNTGELFF
>few|TRBV28|TRBJ2-4|TRBD2
TGTGCCAGCAGTCCCAGTAGCGGGGGCCTTGCCAAAAACATTCAGTACTTC
CASSPSSGGLAKNIQYF
>-|TRBV6-5|TRBJ2-7|-
TGTGCCAGCAAGGATAAGCGGGCCTCCTACGAGCAGTACTTC
CASKDKRASYEQYF
>-|TRBV12-3/TRBV12-4|TRBJ1-1|-
TGTGCCAGCAGCCTGTTGATGGACACTGAAGCTTTCTTT
CASSLLMDTEAFF
>-|TRBV11-3|TRBJ2-1|-
TGTGCCAGCAGCTTAGCGGGTCAGGGAAGTGAGGAGCAGTTCTTC
CASSLAGQGSEEQFF
>few|TRBV20-1|TRBJ1-2|TRBD1
TGCAGTGCTAGGTTAGACAGGGGGCGCAAGGAGGGCTACACCTTC
CSARLDRGRKEGYTF
>few|TRBV9|TRBJ1-1|-
TGTGCCAGCAGCGTAGAGGCAGGGCCGAACACTGAAGCTTTCTTT
CASSVEAGPNTEAFF
>-|TRBV9|TRBJ2-3|TRBD2
TGTGCCAGCAGCACGAGCGGGGGTGGCACAGATACGCAGTATTTT
CASSTSGGGTDTQYF
>few|TRBV10-3|TRBJ2-5|-
TGTGCCATCAGTGAGTCGCCAGGAGGGGAGACCCAGTACTTC
CAISESPGGETQYF
>many|TRBV7-8|TRBJ2-4|-
TGTGCCAGCAGCTTAGGCCGGATACGTCCAGCCAAAAACATTCAGTACTTC
CASSLGRIRPAKNIQYF
>many|TRBV6-5|TRBJ1-2|-
TGTGCCAGCAGTTTTCCGGGCTATGGCTACACCTTC
CASSFPGYGYTF
>-|TRBV7-8|TRBJ1-2|-
TGTGCCAGCAGCTTAGCGGCAGGGGACCTCTATGGCTACACCTTC
CASSLAAGDLYGYTF
>-|TRBV12-3/TRBV12-4|TRBJ2-3|-
TGTGCCAGCAGTGGTGGACAAGATACGCAGTATTTT
CASSGGQDTQYF
>-|TRBV4-1|TRBJ2-3|-
TGCGCCAGCAGCCAACTGCCCAACATAATTAGGCGAGATACGCAGTATTTT
CASSQLPNIIRRDTQYF
>-|TRBV7-2|TRBJ1-2|TRBD1
TGTGCCAGCAGCTTAGTAGGGAGACAGGGAGGTGGCTACACCTTC
CASSLVGRQGGGYTF
>few|TRBV6-2/TRBV6-3|TRBJ2-7|TRBD1
TGTGCCAGCAGTTACTCCCTGGGACAGCTCTACGAGCAGTACTTC
CASSYSLGQLYEQYF
>few|TRBV3-1|TRBJ2-5|-
TGTGCCAGCAGTTTTTCGCTAGGTCTCTTTACCCAGTACTTC
CASSFSLGLFTQYF
>-|TRBV12-3/TRBV12-4|TRBJ2-2|TRBD2
TGTGCCAGCAGTTCCAGGCGGGGGACCGGGGAGCTGTTTTTT
CASSSRRGTGELFF
>many|TRBV29-1|TRBJ2-1|-
TGCAGCGTTGGTGATAGAAATGAGCAGTTCTTC
CSVGDRNEQFF
>few|TRBV20-1|TRBJ2-3|TRBD2
TGCAGTGGCTCTAGGTCCGGGAGGGTTGGGGATACGCAGTATTTT
CSGSRSGRVGDTQYF
>-|TRBV6-6|TRBJ1-4|TRBD1
TGTGCCAGCAGTTACGGACAGGGCTCCGAAAAACTGTTTTTT
CASSYGQGSEKLFF
>few|TRBV20-1|TRBJ2-1|TRBD2
TGCAGTGCTAGAGATCGGGGGGCAGGGACGAGCGGGAGAAGTAGTGTAAATGAGCAGTTCTTC
CSARDRGAGTSGRSSVNEQFF
>-|TRBV29-1|TRBJ2-7|-
TGCAGCGTTGAATCGGGGTCCCCCTACGAGCAGTACTTC
CSVESGSPYEQYF
>-|TRBV7-9|TRBJ2-7|-
TGTGGCACTAACGAGCAGTACTTC
CGTNEQYF
>few|TRBV27|TRBJ1-2|-
TGTGCCAGCAGTTTAAGCGTGCGGGCACCATATGGCTACACCTTC
CASSLSVRAPYGYTF
>few|TRBV5-1|TRBJ2-3|TRBD2
TGCGCCAGCAGCGTGTTGCCTAGCGGGTCCCTTCCCGATACGCAGTATTTT
CASSVLPSGSLPDTQYF
>few|TRBV3-1|TRBJ2-7|TRBD2
TGTGCCAGCAGCCAAGGGTCTAGCGGGAGGAACTACGAGCAGTACTTC
CASSQGSSGRNYEQYF
>few|TRBV12-3/TRBV12-4|TRBJ1-4|-
TGTGCCAGCAGACAACACGGCCCTAATGAAAAACTGTTTTTT
CASRQHGPNEKLFF
>few|TRBV5-6|TRBJ2-5|TRBD2
TGTGCCAGCAGCTCAGCGGGGGGACGGTTTCAAGAGACCCAGTACTTC
CASSSAGGRFQETQYF
>few|TRBV4-2|TRBJ2-3|-
TGTGCCAGCAGCCAAAAACCCCTCAGCACAGATACGCAGTATTTT
CASSQKPLSTDTQYF
>-|TRBV4-2|TRBJ1-6|-
TGTGCCAGCAGCCAAGATCGGGTCAGACTCAATTCACCCCTCCACTTT
CASSQDRVRLNSPLHF
>-|TRBV6-2/TRBV6-3|TRBJ1-2|-
TGTGCCAGCAGGTCGACGGGCGACTATGGCTACACCTTC
CASRSTGDYGYTF
>few|TRBV7-9|TRBJ2-7|-
TGTGCCAGCAGCCCTTCATTCGAGCAGTACTTC
CASSPSFEQYF
>-|TRBV7-2|TRBJ2-1|-
TGTGCCAGCAGCTTAGTTCCACAGTCCTACAATGAGCAGTTCTTC
CASSLVPQSYNEQFF
>few|TRBV2|TRBJ2-7|TRBD2
TGTGCCAGCAGACCGACTAGCGGGCCCTCCTACGAGCAGTACTTC
CASRPTSGPSYEQYF
>-|TRBV5-1|TRBJ2-1|TRBD2
TGCGCCAGCAGGCCCGCTAGCGGGGGGACCTACAATGAGCAGTTCTTC
CASRPASGGTYNEQFF
>few|TRBV12-3/TRBV12-4|TRBJ2-7|TRBD2
TGTCCACGGGGGGGGCCCCAAAGGGTCGAGCAGTACTTC
CPRGGPQRVEQYF
>-|TRBV4-1|TRBJ1-1|-
TGCGCCAGCAGCCAAGATCCGGATCTTGAAGCTTTCTTT
CASSQDPDLEAFF
>-|TRBV7-2|TRBJ1-5|-
TGTGCCAGCAGCTTCCAGGCAGTAAATCAGCCCCAGCATTTT
CASSFQAVNQPQHF